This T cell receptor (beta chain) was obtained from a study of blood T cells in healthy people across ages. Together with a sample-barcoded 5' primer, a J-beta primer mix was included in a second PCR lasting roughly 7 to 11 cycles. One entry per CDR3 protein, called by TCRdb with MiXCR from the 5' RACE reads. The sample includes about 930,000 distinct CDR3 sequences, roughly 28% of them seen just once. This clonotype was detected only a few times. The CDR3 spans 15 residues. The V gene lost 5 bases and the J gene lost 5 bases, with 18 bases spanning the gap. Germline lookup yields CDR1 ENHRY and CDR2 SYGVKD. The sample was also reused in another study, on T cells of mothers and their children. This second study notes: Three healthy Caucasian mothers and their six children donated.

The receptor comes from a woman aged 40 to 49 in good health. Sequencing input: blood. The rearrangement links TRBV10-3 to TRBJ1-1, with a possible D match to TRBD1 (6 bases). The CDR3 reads CAISYFGGASTEAFF. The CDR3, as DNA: TGTGCCATCAGTTACTTCGGGGGCGCGTCTACTGAAGCTTTCTTT.